This T cell receptor beta chain was retrieved from a study of monozygotic twins with inflammatory bowel disease. Each UMI, carrying a 6-nucleotide sample barcode, came from template switching. TCRalpha along with TCRbeta cDNA was subjected to two nested PCRs lasting roughly 16 and 10 cycles. Reanalyzing the 5' RACE reads, TCRdb keeps one entry per CDR3 protein, without DNA. The sample table sets out over 150,000 distinct CDR3 sequences. The CDR3 runs to 17 residues. Germline CDR1 reads MNHEY; CDR2 reads SMNVEV (reference sequence). In the case of this clonotype: What it binds is unknown.

Findings and limits, study-wide: Especially with disease activity, IBD patients had fewer clonotypes in common with others than healthy twins did.

Sequencing was carried out using blood. The chain has TRBV27 and TRBJ1-2; the TCRdb D gene call, TRBD1, has no DNA to confirm it. The clonotype comes from a human donor with ulcerative colitis or Crohn's disease, or a healthy co-twin of an affected twin (not recorded which). CDR3 amino acids: CASSLYRDRGMSLGYTF.